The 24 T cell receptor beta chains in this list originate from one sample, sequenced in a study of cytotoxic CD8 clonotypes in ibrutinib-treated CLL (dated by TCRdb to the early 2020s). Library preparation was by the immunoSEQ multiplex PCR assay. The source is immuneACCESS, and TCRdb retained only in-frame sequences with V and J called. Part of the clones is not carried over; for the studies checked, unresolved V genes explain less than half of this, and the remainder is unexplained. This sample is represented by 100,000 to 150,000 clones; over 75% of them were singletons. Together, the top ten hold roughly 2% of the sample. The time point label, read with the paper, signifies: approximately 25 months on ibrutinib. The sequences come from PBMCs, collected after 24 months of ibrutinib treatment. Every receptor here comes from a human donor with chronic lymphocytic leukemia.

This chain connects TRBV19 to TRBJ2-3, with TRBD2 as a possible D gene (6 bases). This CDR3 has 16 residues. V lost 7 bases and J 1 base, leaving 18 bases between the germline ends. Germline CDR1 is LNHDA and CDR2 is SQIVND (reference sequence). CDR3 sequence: CASTRDSIRGTDTQYF. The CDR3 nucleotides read TGTGCCAGTACAAGGGACTCTATAAGGGGCACAGATACGCAGTATTTT. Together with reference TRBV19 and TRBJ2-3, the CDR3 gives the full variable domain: DGGITQSPKYLFRKEGQNVTLSCEQNLNHDAMYWYRQDPGQGLRLIYYSQIVNDFQKGDIAEGYSVSREKKESFPLTVTSAQKNPTAFYLCASTRDSIRGTDTQYFGPGTRLTVL.

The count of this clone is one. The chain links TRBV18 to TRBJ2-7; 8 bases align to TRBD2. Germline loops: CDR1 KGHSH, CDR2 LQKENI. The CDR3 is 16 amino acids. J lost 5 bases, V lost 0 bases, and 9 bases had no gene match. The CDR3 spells CASSPPRGSGAHEQYF. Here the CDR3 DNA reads TGTGCCAGCTCACCACCCCGCGGTAGCGGGGCCCACGAGCAGTACTTC.

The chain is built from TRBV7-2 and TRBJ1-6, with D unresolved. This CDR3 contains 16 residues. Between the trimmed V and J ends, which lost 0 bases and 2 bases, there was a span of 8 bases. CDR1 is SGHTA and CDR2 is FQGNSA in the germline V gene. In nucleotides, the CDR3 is TGTGCCAGCAGCTTAGCTAGCGGAACCTATAATTCACCCCTCCACTTT. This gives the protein CASSLASGTYNSPLHF.

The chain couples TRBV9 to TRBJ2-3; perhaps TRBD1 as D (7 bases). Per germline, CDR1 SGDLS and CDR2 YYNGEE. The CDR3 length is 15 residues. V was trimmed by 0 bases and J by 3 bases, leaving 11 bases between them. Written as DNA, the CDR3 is TGTGCCAGCAGCGTAGCTCAGGGGGGAACAGATACGCAGTATTTT. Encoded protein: CASSVAQGGTDTQYF. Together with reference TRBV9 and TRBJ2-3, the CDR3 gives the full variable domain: DSGVTQTPKHLITATGQRVTLRCSPRSGDLSVYWYQQSLDQGLQFLIQYYNGEERAKGNILERFSAQQFPDLHSELNLSSLELGDSALYFCASSVAQGGTDTQYFGPGTRLTVL.

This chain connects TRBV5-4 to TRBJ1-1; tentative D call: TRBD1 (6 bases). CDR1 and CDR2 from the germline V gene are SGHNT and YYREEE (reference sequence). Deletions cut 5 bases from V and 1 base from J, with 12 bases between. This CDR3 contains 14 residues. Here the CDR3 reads CASRFGGENTEAFF. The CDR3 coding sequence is TGTGCCAGCAGGTTCGGGGGCGAGAACACTGAAGCTTTCTTT.

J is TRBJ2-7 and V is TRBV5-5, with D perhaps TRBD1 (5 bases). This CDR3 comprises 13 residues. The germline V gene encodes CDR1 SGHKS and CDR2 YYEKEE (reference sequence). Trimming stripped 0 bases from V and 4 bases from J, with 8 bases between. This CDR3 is CASSLGQLYEQYF. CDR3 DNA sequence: TGTGCCAGCAGCTTGGGACAGCTTTACGAGCAGTACTTC.

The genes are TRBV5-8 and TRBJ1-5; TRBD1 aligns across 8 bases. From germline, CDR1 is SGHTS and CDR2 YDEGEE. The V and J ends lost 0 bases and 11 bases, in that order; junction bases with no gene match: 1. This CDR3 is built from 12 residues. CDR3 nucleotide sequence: TGTGCCAGCAGCTTGGTGGACAGGGCCCAGCATTTT. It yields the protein CASSLVDRAQHF.

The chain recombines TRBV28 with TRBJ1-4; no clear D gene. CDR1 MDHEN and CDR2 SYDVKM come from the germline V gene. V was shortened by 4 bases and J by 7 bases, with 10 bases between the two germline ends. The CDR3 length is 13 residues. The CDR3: CASSSPASEKLFF. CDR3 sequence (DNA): TGTGCCAGCAGTTCCCCTGCAAGTGAAAAACTGTTTTTT.

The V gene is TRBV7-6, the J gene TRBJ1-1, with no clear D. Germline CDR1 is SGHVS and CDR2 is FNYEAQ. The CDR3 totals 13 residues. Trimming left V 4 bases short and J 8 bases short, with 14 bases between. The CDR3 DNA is TGTGCCAGCAGCTCACTGGACGCTCCCGAAGCTTTCTTT. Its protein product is CASSSLDAPEAFF.

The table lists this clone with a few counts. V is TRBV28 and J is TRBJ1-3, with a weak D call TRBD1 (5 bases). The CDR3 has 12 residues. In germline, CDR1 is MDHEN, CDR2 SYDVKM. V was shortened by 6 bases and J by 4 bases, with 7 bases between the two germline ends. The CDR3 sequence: CASRQGGNTIYF. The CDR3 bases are TGTGCCAGCAGGCAGGGAGGAAACACCATATATTTT. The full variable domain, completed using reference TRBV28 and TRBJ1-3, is DVKVTQSSRYLVKRTGEKVFLECVQDMDHENMFWYRQDPGLGLRLIYFSYDVKMKEKGDIPEGYSVSREKKERFSLILESASTNQTSMYLCASRQGGNTIYFGEGSWLTVV.

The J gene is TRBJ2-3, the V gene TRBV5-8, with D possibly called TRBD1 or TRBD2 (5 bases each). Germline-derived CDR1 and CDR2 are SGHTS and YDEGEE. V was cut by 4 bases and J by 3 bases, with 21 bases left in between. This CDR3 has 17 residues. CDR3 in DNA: TGTGCCAGCAGCCCCCAAGGGGCTAGCTTTGGAACAGATACGCAGTATTTT. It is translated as CASSPQGASFGTDTQYF. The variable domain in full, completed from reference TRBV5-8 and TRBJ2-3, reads EAGVTQSPTHLIKTRGQQATLRCSPISGHTSVYWYQQALGLGLQFLLWYDEGEERNRGNFPPRFSGRQFPNYSSELNVNALELEDSALYLCASSPQGASFGTDTQYFGPGTRLTVL.

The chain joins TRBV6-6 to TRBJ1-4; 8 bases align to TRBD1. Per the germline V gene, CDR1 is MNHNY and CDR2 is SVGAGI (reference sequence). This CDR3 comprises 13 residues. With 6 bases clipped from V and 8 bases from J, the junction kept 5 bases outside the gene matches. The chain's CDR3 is CASSPQGGEKLFF. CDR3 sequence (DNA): TGTGCCAGCAGCCCACAGGGGGGAGAAAAACTGTTTTTT.

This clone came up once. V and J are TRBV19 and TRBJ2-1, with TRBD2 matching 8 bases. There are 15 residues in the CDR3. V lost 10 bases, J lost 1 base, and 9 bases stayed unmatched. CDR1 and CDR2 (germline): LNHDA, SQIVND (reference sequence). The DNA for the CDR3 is TGTGCCACCCTCACCGCGGGGGGATCCTACAATGAGCAGTTCTTC. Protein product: CATLTAGGSYNEQFF.

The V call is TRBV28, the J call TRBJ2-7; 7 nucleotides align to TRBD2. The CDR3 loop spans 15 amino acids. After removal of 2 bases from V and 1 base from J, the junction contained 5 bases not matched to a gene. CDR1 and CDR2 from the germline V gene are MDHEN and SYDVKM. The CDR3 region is CASSLEGLGSYEQYF. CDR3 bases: TGTGCCAGCAGTTTAGAAGGACTAGGATCCTACGAGCAGTACTTC. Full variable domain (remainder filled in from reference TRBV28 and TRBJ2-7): DVKVTQSSRYLVKRTGEKVFLECVQDMDHENMFWYRQDPGLGLRLIYFSYDVKMKEKGDIPEGYSVSREKKERFSLILESASTNQTSMYLCASSLEGLGSYEQYFGPGTRLTVT.

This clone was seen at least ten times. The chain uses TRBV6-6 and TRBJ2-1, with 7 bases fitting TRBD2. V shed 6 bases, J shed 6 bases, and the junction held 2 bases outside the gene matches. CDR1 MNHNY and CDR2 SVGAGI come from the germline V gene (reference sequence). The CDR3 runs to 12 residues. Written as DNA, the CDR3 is TGTGCCAGCAGCACTAGCGCCAATGAGCAGTTCTTC. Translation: CASSTSANEQFF.

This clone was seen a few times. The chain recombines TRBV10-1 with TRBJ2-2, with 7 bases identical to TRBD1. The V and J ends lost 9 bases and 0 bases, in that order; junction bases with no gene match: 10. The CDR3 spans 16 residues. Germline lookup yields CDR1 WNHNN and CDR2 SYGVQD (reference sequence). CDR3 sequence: CARVPRDRTNTGELFF. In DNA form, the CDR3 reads TGCGCCAGAGTACCACGGGACAGAACGAACACCGGGGAGCTGTTTTTT.

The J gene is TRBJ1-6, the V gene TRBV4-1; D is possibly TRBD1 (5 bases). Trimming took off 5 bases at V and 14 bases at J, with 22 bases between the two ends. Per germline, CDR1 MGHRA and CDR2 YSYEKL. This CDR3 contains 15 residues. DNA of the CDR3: TGCGCCAGCAGCGATCCCGTGCGGGGGGTTGGGGCCCTCCACTTT. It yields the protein CASSDPVRGVGALHF.

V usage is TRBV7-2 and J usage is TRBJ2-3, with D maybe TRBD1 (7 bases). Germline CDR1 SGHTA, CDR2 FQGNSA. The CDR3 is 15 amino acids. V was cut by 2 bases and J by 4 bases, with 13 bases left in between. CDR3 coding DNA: TGTGCCAGCAGCTTAAGACAGGGAGGTGCAGATACGCAGTATTTT. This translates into CASSLRQGGADTQYF.

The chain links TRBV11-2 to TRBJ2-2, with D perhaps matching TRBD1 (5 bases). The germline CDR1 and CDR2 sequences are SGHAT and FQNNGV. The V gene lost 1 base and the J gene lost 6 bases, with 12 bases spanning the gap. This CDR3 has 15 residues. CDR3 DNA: TGTGCCAGCAGCTTAGTTCAGGGCGTCTCCGGGGAGCTGTTTTTT. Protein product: CASSLVQGVSGELFF.

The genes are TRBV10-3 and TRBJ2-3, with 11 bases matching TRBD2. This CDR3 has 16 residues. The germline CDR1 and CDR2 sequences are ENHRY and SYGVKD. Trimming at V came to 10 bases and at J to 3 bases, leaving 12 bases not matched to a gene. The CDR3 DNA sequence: TGTGCCACCCAACCCTCTAGCGGGGGGCTAACAGATACGCAGTATTTT. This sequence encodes CATQPSSGGLTDTQYF.

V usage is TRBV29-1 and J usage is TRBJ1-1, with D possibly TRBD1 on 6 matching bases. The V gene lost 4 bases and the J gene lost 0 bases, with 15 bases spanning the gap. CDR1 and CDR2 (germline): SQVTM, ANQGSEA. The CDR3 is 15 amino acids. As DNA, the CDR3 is TGCAGCGTTGTCAGCTGGGGGCCGGTGAACACTGAAGCTTTCTTT. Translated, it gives CSVVSWGPVNTEAFF.

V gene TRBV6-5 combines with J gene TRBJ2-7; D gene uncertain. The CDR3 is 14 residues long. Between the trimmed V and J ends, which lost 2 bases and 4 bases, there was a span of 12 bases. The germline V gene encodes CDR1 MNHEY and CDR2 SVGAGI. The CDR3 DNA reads TGTGCCAGCAGTTACGGCGGCGGTAGGTACGAGCAGTACTTC. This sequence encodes CASSYGGGRYEQYF.

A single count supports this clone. The DNA of the CDR3 is TGTGCCAGTAGTATAGAGTTCTTCTCCTACAATGAGCAGTTCTTC. It specifies CASSIEFFSYNEQFF. The V call is TRBV19, the J call TRBJ2-1; no definite D call. V lost 0 bases and J 0 bases, leaving 6 bases between the germline ends. The CDR3 runs 15 residues. Per the germline V gene, CDR1 is LNHDA and CDR2 is SQIVND (reference sequence).

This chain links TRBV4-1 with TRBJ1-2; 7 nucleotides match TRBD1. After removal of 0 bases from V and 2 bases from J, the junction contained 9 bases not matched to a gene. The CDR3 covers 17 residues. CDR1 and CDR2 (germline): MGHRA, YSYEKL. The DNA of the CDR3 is TGCGCCAGCAGCCAAGAATTCGGACAGGAGCAGAACTATGGCTACACCTTC. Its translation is CASSQEFGQEQNYGYTF.